This T cell receptor beta chain was found in a study of T cell repertoires in cytomegalovirus infection. Study background: Shared public TCR beta signatures pointed to both CMV infection and a matching HLA type.

General observations from the study: Clonotype analysis showed dominance of the ex vivo response by HLA-C-restricted CMV-specific TCR beta clonotypes. People with CMV and the relevant HLA were identified by cumulative public TCR beta family frequency.

TCRdb recomputed calls from the reads with MiXCR, one row per CDR3 protein. Seen here are fewer than 550,000 distinct CDR3 sequences, roughly a third observed once, and the top ten hold roughly 13%. To note about this clonotype: Its antigen is not known.

The clonotype originates from a human donor in good health (CMV status not recorded). Some clones in this sample may be carry-over from other donors' samples. Sequencing used PBMCs.

The CDR3 DNA sequence: TGTGCCAGCGCACAATTCCAGGGGAGAAACACCATATATTTT. Amino acids: CASAQFQGRNTIYF. This sequence joins TRBV2 and TRBJ1-3; D perhaps matches TRBD1 (6 bases). From germline, CDR1 is SNHLY and CDR2 FYNNEI. V was trimmed by 8 bases and J by 5 bases, leaving 16 bases between them. The CDR3 extends over 14 amino acids.